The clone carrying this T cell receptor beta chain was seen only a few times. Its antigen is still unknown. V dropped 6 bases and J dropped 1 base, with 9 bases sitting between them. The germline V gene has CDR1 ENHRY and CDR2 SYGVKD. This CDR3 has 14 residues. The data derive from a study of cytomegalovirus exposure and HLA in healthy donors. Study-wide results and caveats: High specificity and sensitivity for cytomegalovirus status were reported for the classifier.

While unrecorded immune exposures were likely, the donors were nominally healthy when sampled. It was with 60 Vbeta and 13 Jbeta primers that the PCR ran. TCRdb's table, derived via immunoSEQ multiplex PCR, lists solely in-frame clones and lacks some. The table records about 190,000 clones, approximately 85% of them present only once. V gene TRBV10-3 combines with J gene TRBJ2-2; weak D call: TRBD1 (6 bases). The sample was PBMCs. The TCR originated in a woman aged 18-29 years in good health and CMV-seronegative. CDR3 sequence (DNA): TGTGCCATCAGATACAGGGAGAACACCGGGGAGCTGTTTTTT. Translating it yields CAIRYRENTGELFF.